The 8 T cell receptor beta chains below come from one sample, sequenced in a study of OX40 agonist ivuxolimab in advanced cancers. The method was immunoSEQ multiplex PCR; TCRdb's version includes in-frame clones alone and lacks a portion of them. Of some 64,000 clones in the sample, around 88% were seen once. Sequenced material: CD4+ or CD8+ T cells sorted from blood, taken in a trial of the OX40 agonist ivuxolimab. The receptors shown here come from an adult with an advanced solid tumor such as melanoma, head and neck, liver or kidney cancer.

CDR3 amino acids: CASSAVRGETQYF. In DNA, the CDR3 is TGTGCCAGCAGTGCTGTCCGGGGAGAGACCCAGTACTTC. The chain couples TRBV6-4 to TRBJ2-5; tentatively, D is TRBD2 (5 bases). This CDR3 is 13 amino acids long. V lost 4 bases and J lost 4, with 10 bases in between. From germline, CDR1 is MRHNA and CDR2 SNTAGT.

CDR3 sequence (DNA): TGTGCCAGCTCCGGAGCGGGGGGTGAGCAGTTCTTC. It translates to CASSGAGGEQFF. The genes are TRBV6-6 and TRBJ2-1; 9 bases agree with TRBD2. The germline CDR1 and CDR2 sequences are MNHNY and SVGAGI (reference sequence). Trimming took 8 bases from V and 9 from J; bases not matched to a gene: 5. The CDR3 sequence is 12 residues long.

DNA of the CDR3: TGTGCCAGCAGCTTAGGACAGTTTAATTCACCCCTCCACTTT. This codes for CASSLGQFNSPLHF. The chain links TRBV7-2 to TRBJ1-6, with D tentatively TRBD1 (5 bases). V lost 1 base, J lost 6 bases, and 7 bases lay in between. The CDR3 runs 14 residues. CDR1 is SGHTA, CDR2 FQGNSA, per germline.

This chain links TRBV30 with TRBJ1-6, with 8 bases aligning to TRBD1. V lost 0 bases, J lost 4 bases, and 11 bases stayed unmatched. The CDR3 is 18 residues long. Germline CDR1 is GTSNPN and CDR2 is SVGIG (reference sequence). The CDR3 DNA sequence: TGTGCCTGGAGTGTAAACAGGGGGTCCAGTAATTATAATTCACCCCTCCACTTT. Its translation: CAWSVNRGSSNYNSPLHF.

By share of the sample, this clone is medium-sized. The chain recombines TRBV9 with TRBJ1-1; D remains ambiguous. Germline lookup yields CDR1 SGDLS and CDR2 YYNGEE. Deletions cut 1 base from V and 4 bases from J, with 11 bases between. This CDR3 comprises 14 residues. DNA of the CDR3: TGTGCCAGCAGCGTAACAGATGTGAGCACTGAAGCTTTCTTT. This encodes CASSVTDVSTEAFF.

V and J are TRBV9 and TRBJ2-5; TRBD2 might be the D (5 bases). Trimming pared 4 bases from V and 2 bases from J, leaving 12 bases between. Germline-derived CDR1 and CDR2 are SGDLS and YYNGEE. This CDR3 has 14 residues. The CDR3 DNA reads TGTGCCAGCAGCCCCCGAGGGCAACAAGAGACCCAGTACTTC. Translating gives CASSPRGQQETQYF.

CDR3 DNA sequence: TGTGCCAGCAGCGTAGGAGGTCTAGCGGGAGCCACAGATACGCAGTATTTT. It encodes CASSVGGLAGATDTQYF. The chain carries TRBV9 and TRBJ2-3; 10 bases are shared with TRBD2. The CDR3 length is 17 residues. With 0 bases clipped from V and 2 bases from J, the junction kept 6 bases outside the gene matches. Germline-derived CDR1 and CDR2 are SGDLS and YYNGEE. Using reference TRBV9 and TRBJ2-3 for the parts outside the CDR3, the full variable domain is DSGVTQTPKHLITATGQRVTLRCSPRSGDLSVYWYQQSLDQGLQFLIQYYNGEERAKGNILERFSAQQFPDLHSELNLSSLELGDSALYFCASSVGGLAGATDTQYFGPGTRLTVL.

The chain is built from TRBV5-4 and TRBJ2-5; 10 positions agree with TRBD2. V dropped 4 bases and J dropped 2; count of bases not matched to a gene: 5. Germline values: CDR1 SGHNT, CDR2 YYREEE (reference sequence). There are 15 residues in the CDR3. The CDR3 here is CASSLRTSGQETQYF. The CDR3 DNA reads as TGTGCCAGCAGCCTCCGGACTAGCGGTCAAGAGACCCAGTACTTC.